Below, one T cell receptor beta chain is given with its context. These data belong to a study of T cells after posttransplantation cyclophosphamide. Using immunoSEQ multiplex PCR, the repertoire was profiled, and TCRdb retains in-frame clones only, with some absent. The sample has approximately 17,000 clones, 94% seen once. The naive gate required viable CD3+CD4+ or CD3+CD8+ cells with CCR7+CD45RA+CD45RO-CD95-CD27+CD28+ phenotype. Germline V gives CDR1 MGHDK, CDR2 SYGVNS. The CDR3 has 13 amino acids. The ends were cut back, 6 bases at V and 7 bases at J, with 15 bases in the middle. This TCR derives from a woman aged 45 to 65 in good health and a related stem cell transplant donor. Material: naive CD4+ T cells sorted from blood. V usage is TRBV25-1 and J usage is TRBJ1-1; TRBD1 might be the D (6 bases). CDR3 DNA: TGTGCCAGCAGCTTCTCAGGGGAGGGTGAAGCTTTCTTT. Translation: CASSFSGEGEAFF.